This entry is about one T cell receptor beta chain. No cognate antigen has been identified for it. Within one base of it there is no much larger clone, and no base qualities were kept. Additional DNA sequences in this sample encode the identical CDR3. CD8 naive samples were obtained by positive selection for CCR7 among CD45RO-negative cells, yielding a CD45RA+CCR7+ population from which TemRA cells were excluded. The donors were healthy, HIV-negative adults with no recently reported acute infections or vaccinations. All donors were Caucasian adults living in Nashville, Tennessee, USA. After blood collection by leukapheresis, PBMCs were isolated using Ficoll-Histopaque density gradient centrifugation and then cryopreserved in the vapor phase of liquid nitrogen. Analytical flow cytometry was used to check the purity and quantity of every magnetically sorted T cell population. Genomic DNA was isolated from every sorted fraction and measured by UV absorbance on a Nanodrop 2000c.

This entry is derived from a study of shared clonotypes between healthy human individuals (dated by TCRdb to 2018 to 2021). Background for the entire study: The cohort included three men and a couple of women between 18 and 49 years of age. For each donor, CD4 naive and CD4 memory were each given three plates, CD8 naive was given two plates, and CD8 memory was given one plate. Each donor's leukapheresis produced roughly between roughly 0.85 and 10 billion PBMCs. Libraries were prepared and TCR repertoires were sequenced by different laboratories using diverse techniques, in order to increase sequencing depth and limit assay-specific biases. Blood TCR repertoires of a handful of healthy adults were deeply sequenced to estimate repertoire size and the extent of clonotype sharing between individuals.

TCR CDR3 regions were amplified from genomic DNA by multiplex PCR using the deep immunoSEQ assay. For each cell subset, the extracted genomic DNA was distributed evenly across all wells of several immunoSEQ 96-well plates, and each plate served as one replicate. For sorted subsets, roughly 200 ng of genomic DNA, equivalent to 25,000 to 30,000 T cell genomes, went into each replicate PCR. Purified libraries were quantified with a Qubit 3.0 fluorometer, sized on a Bioanalyzer 2100, and re-quantified with the KAPA Library Quantification kit. Each immunoSEQ 96-well plate was sequenced on its own single-read 150-cycle Illumina NextSeq 550 flow cell. In the source study's methods: Because the immunoSEQ output included only junctional sequences and no quality scores, the filtering could not be the same as the filtering used for full-length reads. To assign V/J genes and CDR3, sequences were annotated against IMGT germline references using PyIR, a Python wrapper for IgBLAST v1.9. Reads were removed for weak V/J assignments (E-value above 1e-6), missing CDR3, stop codons, out-of-frame junctions, or ambiguous translated residues. A V3J clonotype was defined by an identical inferred V gene, J gene, and CDR3 amino acid sequence. To compute the percentage overlap between repertoires, the number of shared unique clonotypes was divided by the size of the smaller repertoire. Richness of each repertoire was evaluated using RTK rarefaction, the Chao1 estimator, and Recon v2.1 estimates of unobserved clonotypes. Generation probabilities for all TCRbeta clonotypes obtained by the gDNA method from a handful of donors were computed using OLGA. This is the immuneACCESS table as TCRdb keeps it, with only in-frame sequences that have V and J called. A part of the clones is gone; compared with another copy, unresolved V genes explain less than half, and the rest is unexplained. That table gives V, J and clone size, and the DNA gave D and trimming. This sample lists around 640,000 clones; approximately 96% were detected once. The ten most abundant clones make up roughly 0.1% of the sample.

General findings and caveats noted by the study authors: Naive subsets generally had larger estimated clonotype richness than memory subsets. Higher generation probabilities were observed for clonotypes shared by all four sorted-subset donors than for non-shared clonotypes. Pairwise subsampling indicated that sequencing depth was expected to affect the degree of clonotype sharing among donors. Even with the large sequencing depth, rarefaction of the sorted-subset datasets indicated that sequencing was incomplete. The genetic and exposure-history diversity represented was limited by the small number of donors. Only blood was sampled, and tissue TCR repertoires likely differ from those in blood. Across a handful of donors, around 5.4% of naive CD4, over 3% of naive CD8, around 2.5% of memory CD4, and approximately 0.4% of memory CD8 clonotypes were shared.

The receptor was isolated from a woman in her 30s in good health. Sample: naive CD8+ T cells sorted from blood. In the paper's terms, the cell subset or site label means: CD45RA+CCR7+.

The nucleotide sequence reads as follows: TGTGCCAGCAGGGACAGGGGCACAGATACGCAGTATTTT. Its amino acids are CASRDRGTDTQYF. This sequence uses TRBV2 and TRBJ2-3, with 8 bases aligning to TRBD1. The germline V gene specifies SNHLY as CDR1 and FYNNEI as CDR2. V loses 6 bases at its end and J loses 1 base; junction bases beyond the gene matches: 0. From the cysteine up to the phenylalanine, the CDR3 has a length of 13 residues. The read is trimmed to its CDR3 DNA, 39 bases read in frame from base 1.